This is a list of T cell receptor beta chains from one sample in a study of CD8 T cell repertoires and HIV-1 epitope variants. Using immunoSEQ multiplex PCR, the repertoire was profiled, and TCRdb retains in-frame clones only, with some absent. Among around 7,000 clones listed, just over 65% were seen once. These receptors are not linked to any known antigen. The specimen sequenced was cultured CD8+ T cells derived from PBMCs. The receptor set was obtained from a male donor with HIV. CDR3s include the opening cysteine and the closing phenylalanine or tryptophan. Clone size, where shown, is once, few, many, or a class for clones that have expanded.

j_call	v_call	clone_size	cdr3_aa
TRBJ1-3	TRBV13	-	CASSGGFGASSGNTIYF
TRBJ2-3	TRBV7-9	-	CAVPPGQALDTQYF
TRBJ1-2	TRBV6-6	-	CASSPQGGADGYTF
TRBJ2-3	TRBV4-2	-	CASSQGQTTDTQYF
TRBJ2-2	TRBV28	-	CASSFSGSGGNTGELFF
TRBJ2-1	TRBV6-5	-	CASSYAGVDEQFF
TRBJ1-2	TRBV4-3	-	CASSQDLDRLYGYTF
TRBJ1-2	TRBV5-6	-	CASSPGLAGYTF
TRBJ2-7	TRBV5-6	-	CASSLDSMYYEQYF
TRBJ1-2	TRBV6-5	-	CASSYSGGNYGYTF
TRBJ2-1	TRBV28	-	CASSSGTSHNEQFF
TRBJ2-3	TRBV5-6	-	CASNSGGFADTQYF
TRBJ2-4	TRBV18	-	CASSPGGTKNIQYF
TRBJ1-2	TRBV6-5	-	CASTDPAPKGYTF
TRBJ2-2	TRBV2	once	CASKLAGAGELFF
TRBJ2-1	TRBV7-2	-	CASSLVRHLYNEQFF
TRBJ2-5	TRBV9	-	CASSVAAGLQETQYF
TRBJ1-2	TRBV4-1	-	CASSVINQGDDGYTF
TRBJ1-1	TRBV6-5	-	CASSWEMNTEAFF
TRBJ2-1	TRBV7-9	-	CASSFPGLAGRNEQFF
TRBJ2-1	TRBV27	once	CASSPPVYGRDNEQFF
TRBJ1-1	TRBV11-3	-	CASSPQGRNTEAFF
TRBJ2-5	TRBV28	-	CASTPGQGLETQYF
TRBJ2-3	TRBV5-4	-	CASSLVTSEPEGVTDTQYF
TRBJ2-2	TRBV7-9	-	CASSLGNAYANTGELFF
TRBJ2-1	TRBV5-4	-	CASWVWGRVEQFF
TRBJ2-3	TRBV15	-	CATSRDPLGPRGTDTQYF
TRBJ2-5	TRBV6-1	-	CASRQGLAGGETQYF
TRBJ2-4	TRBV10-2	-	CASSAGTKNIQYF
TRBJ2-1	TRBV7-9	-	CASSLVVGGSYNEQFF
TRBJ1-1	TRBV19	medium-sized	CASSIGGAALEAFF
TRBJ2-7	TRBV7-6	-	CASSLRAGEQYF
TRBJ2-2	TRBV18	-	CASSTSNTGELFF
TRBJ1-2	TRBV18	-	CASSPAGDGYTF
TRBJ2-5	TRBV6-5	-	CASSYPSGGKETQYF
TRBJ1-5	TRBV5-6	few	CASSLAEARQPQHF
TRBJ2-1	TRBV27	few	CASIRPGLGREQFF